This note documents a single TCR beta chain sequence. Its antigen is still unknown. The data originate from a study of cytomegalovirus exposure and HLA in healthy donors. Study-wide findings and caveats: TCR beta chains numbering under 200 were designated cytomegalovirus-associated. Accurate prediction of HLA-A and HLA-B alleles (for most subjects) was reportedly achieved from TCR beta sequences. In a later analysis, a missense DCLRE1C variant was linked to TCR beta V- and J-gene trimming.

V trimming: 6 bases; J trimming: 8 bases; junction bases outside the gene matches: 6. The CDR3 covers 12 residues. Germline assignment: CDR1 SNHLY and CDR2 FYNNEI. This PCR relied on a set of 60 Vbeta primers and 13 Jbeta primers. The assay was immunoSEQ multiplex PCR, and TCRdb's table has in-frame clones only and misses some. The table records about 160,000 clones, approximately 76% of them present only once. The sequence was collected from a man aged 55 to 69 in good health and CMV-seronegative. The chain is built from TRBV2 and TRBJ1-2; TRBD1 matches at 7 bases. The specimen was PBMCs. The CDR3 nucleotides are TGTGCCAGCAGCGCGCAGGGGGTCGGCTACACCTTC. This codes for CASSAQGVGYTF.